The entry below gives a single T cell receptor (beta chain) sequence along with its context. Some clones are missing from TCRdb's copy, which holds only in-frame ones; the method was immunoSEQ multiplex PCR. The data show 80,000 to 85,000 clones, 70% to 90% seen once. Germline assignment: CDR1 SNHLY and CDR2 FYNNEI. This CDR3 is 14 amino acids long. The V and J ends lost 7 bases and 9 bases, in that order; junction bases with no gene match: 8. The source of the sample is a study of control samples from healthy donors and cancer patients. This TCR came from a woman aged 45-60 years in good health. The V call is TRBV2, the J call TRBJ2-4; TRBD1 aligns across 11 bases. Sequenced input: blood. The CDR3 nucleotides read TGTGCCAGCAATCTAGGGACAGGGGGTACCATTCAGTACTTC. Protein product: CASNLGTGGTIQYF.